Sequencing of this TCR beta chain was carried out in a study of tumor-infiltrating lymphocytes in primary liver carcinoma. Germline DNA was extracted too, while blood RNA derived from unsorted whole blood. Trimming took off 7 bases at V and 2 bases at J, with 19 bases between the two ends. The CDR3 extends over 15 amino acids. CDR1 and CDR2 from the germline V gene are SQVTM and ANQGSEA. The template, 500 ng total RNA, yielded TCR beta cDNA made with a constant-region primer. ARM-PCR was slightly modified, and three nested multiplex PCR rounds with it gave rise to the TCR beta libraries. For approximately 9 cycles apiece, the opening two PCR rounds ran with TRBV1-TRBV30 forward primers and a C-beta reverse primer. MiXCR was run by TCRdb on the multiplex PCR reads, yielding one entry per CDR3 protein. The table includes approximately 340,000 distinct CDR3 sequences, roughly 61% detected once. This clonotype was detected ten times or more.

Sequenced: peripheral blood. This chain links TRBV29-1 with TRBJ2-3; TRBD2 is a possible D gene (7 bases). This receptor was identified in a man aged 40-49 years with primary liver carcinoma and hepatitis B virus infection. The CDR3 sequence: CSGRRGASSTDTQYF. DNA of the CDR3: TGCAGCGGGCGTCGGGGGGCTTCCTCCACAGATACGCAGTATTTT.